This T cell receptor beta chain was sequenced during a study of blood T cells in healthy people across ages. Overall study findings and caveats: There was a strong correlation between TCR beta diversity and naive T cell percentage. A conclusive naive versus antigen-experienced comparison was prevented by the unsorted PBMCs.

Worth noting for this clonotype: Antigen specificity is unknown.

The CDR3 has 14 amino acids. Trimming took 6 bases from V and 8 from J, leaving 18 bases between them. Combining a sample-barcoded 5' primer with a J-beta primer mix, a second PCR ran for roughly 6 to 11 cycles. TCRdb fed the 5' RACE reads into MiXCR, producing one record per CDR3 protein. Seen here are some 700,000 distinct CDR3 sequences, 22% observed once, and the top ten hold approximately 20%. Sequencing was done on a sample of blood. The sequence came from a man between 65 and 85 years old in good health. The chain combines TRBV12-3 or TRBV12-4 with TRBJ2-3; maybe TRBD1 (6 bases). The chain's CDR3 is CASSYKNRVFTQYF. Written as DNA, the CDR3 is TGTGCCAGCAGCTACAAGAACAGGGTCTTTACGCAGTATTTT.